A single T cell receptor beta chain is shown here with its context. This sample is part of a study of shared T cell receptors in the human thymus. V was pared by 2 bases and J by 2 bases, with 10 bases of the junction left unmatched. This CDR3 has 17 amino acids. The germline gives CDR1 SGHDT, CDR2 YYEEEE. Profiling relied on immunoSEQ multiplex PCR, and the TCRdb table lists in-frame clones only, not all of them. The sample lists 640,000 or so clones, roughly 86% occurring once. Separately, the same data were catalogued under a study of human thymus T cells.

J is TRBJ2-3 and V is TRBV5-6, with 8 bases fitting TRBD2. This TCR derives from a boy in the first two years of life with a congenital heart defect. The material sequenced was thymocytes. The CDR3 coding sequence is TGTGCCAGCAGCTTAAATTCAGCGGGGGACAACACAGATACGCAGTATTTT. This sequence encodes CASSLNSAGDNTDTQYF.